This T cell receptor (beta chain) was sequenced in a study of cytomegalovirus exposure and HLA in healthy donors. Across the study: A data release that came early held roughly 80 million unique TCRs from HLA-typed donors. General study points: Most CMV-associated TCR beta chains appeared HLA-restricted in a later analysis. The authors later linked a missense DCLRE1C variant to TCR beta V- and J-gene trimming. CMV antigen specificity was confirmed in vitro for three CMV-associated chains.

The germline V gene has CDR1 MNHNY and CDR2 SVGAGI (reference sequence). J gave up 5 bases and V 1 base, and 1 base lay outside the gene matches. The CDR3 has 14 residues. The PCR made use of 60 Vbeta and 13 Jbeta primers. Produced via immunoSEQ multiplex PCR; TCRdb's table is partial and in-frame only. The sample has some 180,000 clones; more than 70% are singletons. In this sample, this clone turned up once. Antigen unknown. Sequencing was carried out using PBMCs. The clonotype comes from a man in his forties in good health and CMV-seropositive. The genes are TRBV6-6 and TRBJ2-1; 8 bases map to TRBD1. The CDR3 DNA follows: TGTGCCAGCAGTTACTGGGGACAGGACAATGAGCAGTTCTTC. Its translation is CASSYWGQDNEQFF.